These 15 T cell receptor beta chains came from one sample sequenced in a study of graft-versus-host responses after intestinal transplantation. TCRdb's copy holds only in-frame clones and misses some; the assay was immunoSEQ multiplex PCR. Among 35,000 to 45,000 clones listed, just under 90% were seen once. The material was PBMCs, obtained around 270 days after transplant. These receptors originate from a human patient who received an intestinal transplant, so some T cells may come from the graft donor.

This clone turned up a few times. This chain joins TRBV4-2 and TRBJ1-1; D is perhaps TRBD1 (5 bases). Per the germline V gene, CDR1 is LGHNA and CDR2 is YNFKEQ. The CDR3 extends over 13 amino acids. Trimming shortened V by 6 bases and J by 1 base, and 9 bases separated the two germline ends. CDR3 region: CASSRGENTEAFF. The CDR3 DNA is TGTGCCAGCAGTCGAGGGGAGAACACTGAAGCTTTCTTT.

The J gene is TRBJ1-2, the V gene TRBV4-1; D perhaps matches TRBD1 (6 bases). This CDR3 is 16 amino acids long. Trimming left V 2 bases short and J 10 bases short, with 23 bases between. Germline assignment: CDR1 MGHRA and CDR2 YSYEKL. The CDR3 is CASSQSSGTSGGDYTF. The CDR3 bases are TGCGCCAGCAGCCAATCCTCCGGGACATCGGGAGGCGACTACACCTTC.

This chain uses TRBV4-1 with TRBJ2-5; 9 positions match TRBD2. J was trimmed by 0 bases and V by 0 bases; bases with no gene match: 8. CDR1 and CDR2 from the germline V gene are MGHRA and YSYEKL. CDR3 length: 18 amino acids. The CDR3 bases are TGCGCCAGCAGCCAAGAGTCCCTAGCGGGGCCTGACCAAGAGACCCAGTACTTC. The encoded protein is CASSQESLAGPDQETQYF.

CDR3 bases: TGTGCCAGCAGTCAAAGTGAAGCTTTCTTT. Its protein is CASSQSEAFF. This chain uses TRBV6-1 with TRBJ1-1; D ambiguous. The CDR3 is 10 residues long. The V end lost 5 bases, the J end lost 7 bases, and 5 bases lay between the germline ends. CDR1 is MNHNS and CDR2 is SASEGT in the germline V gene.

The V gene is TRBV14, the J gene TRBJ1-2; D remains unclear. Germline CDR1 is SGHDN and CDR2 is FVKESK. The ends were cut back, 4 bases at V and 4 bases at J, with 16 bases in the middle. The CDR3 length is 15 residues. The CDR3 protein is CASSPGARYLYGYTF. CDR3 nucleotide sequence: TGTGCCAGCAGCCCCGGAGCTAGATACCTCTATGGCTACACCTTC. Supplemented by reference TRBV14 and TRBJ1-2, the full variable domain reads EAGVTQFPSHSVIEKGQTVTLRCDPISGHDNLYWYRRVMGKEIKFLLHFVKESKQDESGMPNNRFLAERTGGTYSTLKVQPAELEDSGVYFCASSPGARYLYGYTFGSGTRLTVV.

This chain connects TRBV6-5 to TRBJ1-4, with D possibly matching TRBD1 (6 bases). Per germline, CDR1 MNHEY and CDR2 SVGAGI. Trimming cost V 5 bases and J 5 bases, with 15 bases left between them. The CDR3 runs to 15 residues. The CDR3 region is CASSPRQARNEKLFF. In nucleotides, the CDR3 is TGTGCCAGCAGTCCACGACAGGCGCGGAATGAAAAACTGTTTTTT.

The chain couples TRBV16 to TRBJ2-7; perhaps D is TRBD1 or TRBD2 (5 bases each). This CDR3 has 13 amino acids. CDR1 is KGHSY and CDR2 is FQNENV in the germline V gene. The V end lost 3 bases, the J end lost 7 bases, and 13 bases lay between the germline ends. This CDR3 is CASSQGTAQEQYF. The CDR3 DNA is TGTGCCAGCAGCCAGGGGACGGCGCAGGAGCAGTACTTC. Based on the CDR3 plus reference TRBV16 and TRBJ2-7, the full variable domain is GEEVAQTPKHLVRGEGQKAKLYCAPIKGHSYVFWYQQVLKNEFKFLISFQNENVFDETGMPKERFSAKCLPNSPCSLEIQATKLEDSAVYFCASSQGTAQEQYFGPGTRLTVT.

The chain is built from TRBV11-2 and TRBJ1-3, with 11 bases that match TRBD1. Germline V gene lookup returns CDR1 SGHAT and CDR2 FQNNGV. The CDR3 sequence is 16 residues long. Trimming took 4 bases from V and 2 from J; bases not matched to a gene: 4. The CDR3 DNA sequence: TGTGCCAGCAGCTCACGGACAGGGGGCCCTGGAAACACCATATATTTT. Its protein product is CASSSRTGGPGNTIYF.

The V and J genes are TRBV10-3 and TRBJ1-1; D ambiguous. The germline gives CDR1 ENHRY, CDR2 SYGVKD. V dropped 7 bases and J dropped 1 base, with 10 bases sitting between them. CDR3 length: 13 residues. Here the CDR3 reads CAIKRKPNTEAFF. The CDR3 DNA sequence: TGTGCCATCAAAAGAAAACCGAACACTGAAGCTTTCTTT.

This clone was seen a few times. V gene TRBV20-1 combines with J gene TRBJ2-5; possible D gene TRBD1, 6 bases. Trimming took off 1 base at V and 7 bases at J, with 7 bases between the two ends. CDR1 DFQATT and CDR2 SNEGSKA come from the germline V gene (reference sequence). This CDR3 contains 11 residues. CDR3 bases: TGCAGTGCTAGAGGAGGGGGGACCCAGTACTTC. The encoded protein is CSARGGGTQYF.

J is TRBJ2-1 and V is TRBV10-1; 9 bases match TRBD1. The germline V gene has CDR1 WNHNN and CDR2 SYGVQD (reference sequence). The CDR3 consists of 16 residues. With V trimmed by 2 bases and J by 4 bases, 6 bases remained unmatched. The CDR3 DNA is TGCGCCAGCAGTGAGAGCGCGGACAGGGGATACAATGAGCAGTTCTTC. Protein: CASSESADRGYNEQFF.

The chain carries TRBV2 and TRBJ2-2, with D unresolved. Per the germline V gene, CDR1 is SNHLY and CDR2 is FYNNEI. Trimming removed 7 bases at V and 6 bases at J, with 12 bases between. This CDR3 has 13 amino acids. DNA for the CDR3: TGTGCCAGCAATCGAGCGCTGGCCGGGGAGCTGTTTTTT. This sequence encodes CASNRALAGELFF. Together with reference TRBV2 and TRBJ2-2, the CDR3 gives the full variable domain: EPEVTQTPSHQVTQMGQEVILRCVPISNHLYFYWYRQILGQKVEFLVSFYNNEISEKSEIFDDQFSVERPDGSNFTLKIRSTKLEDSAMYFCASNRALAGELFFGEGSRLTVL.

As to this clone: The junction shows a germline mismatch at one end, possibly a read error. V gene TRBV7-9 combines with J gene TRBJ2-7; D gene unclear. Looked up from germline, CDR1 is SEHNR and CDR2 is FQNEAQ (reference sequence). This CDR3 contains 11 residues. Written as DNA, the CDR3 is TGTGCCAGCAGCCTCTCCTACGAGCGGTACTTC. Protein product: CASSLSYERYF.

This chain links TRBV11-3 with TRBJ2-1; D gene uncertain. CDR3 length equals 18 residues. Germline V lookup: CDR1 SGHNT, CDR2 YENEEA. V was pared by 5 bases and J by 0 bases, with 20 bases between. The CDR3 region has the DNA TGTGCCAGCAGCCCCTCTGCCCGGCGGAGCAGCTCCTACAATGAGCAGTTCTTC. It is translated as CASSPSARRSSSYNEQFF.

The chain carries TRBV27 and TRBJ2-3, with unresolved D. The CDR3 runs 12 residues. V dropped 5 bases and J dropped 7 bases, with 10 bases sitting between them. Germline V gives CDR1 MNHEY, CDR2 SMNVEV (reference sequence). Written as DNA, the CDR3 is TGTGCCAGCAGTGTAGACTTCAATACGCAGTATTTT. Its translation: CASSVDFNTQYF.